The source of this T cell receptor (beta chain) is a study of shared clonotypes between healthy human individuals. Across several immunoSEQ plates, the genomic DNA of each subset was split evenly. In the original processing: Junction-only immunoSEQ data arrived without quality scores, meaning filtering differed. This table comes from immunoSEQ multiplex PCR, and its TCRdb copy is limited to in-frame clones, with some not included. The V and J calls and clone size were taken over from that table, and D and trimming were inferred from the DNA. The sample yields roughly 720,000 clones, roughly 88% seen once. There are 17 residues in the CDR3. CDR1 is SGHDT and CDR2 is YYEEEE in the germline V gene. Trimming cost V 7 bases and J 6 bases, with 25 bases left between them.

Input material: memory CD8+ T cells from PBMCs. Subset described: CD45RO+ cells pooled with CCR7-negative TemRA cells. This TCR was recovered from a man between 18 and 29 years old in good health. Some clones in this sample may be carry-over from other donors' samples. This chain connects TRBV5-6 to TRBJ2-2; perhaps TRBD2 as D (7 bases). The CDR3 loop is CASALSKGEGHPGELFF. The CDR3 DNA follows: TGTGCCAGCGCCCTATCAAAGGGGGAGGGCCACCCCGGGGAGCTGTTTTTT.